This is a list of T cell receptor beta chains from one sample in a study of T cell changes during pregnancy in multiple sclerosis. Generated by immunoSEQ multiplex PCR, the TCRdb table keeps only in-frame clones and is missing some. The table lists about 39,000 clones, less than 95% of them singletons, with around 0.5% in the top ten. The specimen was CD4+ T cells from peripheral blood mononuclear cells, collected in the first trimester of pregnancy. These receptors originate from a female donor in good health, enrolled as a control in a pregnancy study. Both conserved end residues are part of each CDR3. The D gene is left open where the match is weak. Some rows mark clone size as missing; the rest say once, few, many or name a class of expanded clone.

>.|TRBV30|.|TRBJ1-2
CAWSGWQGGGYTF
TGTGCCTGGAGTGGGTGGCAGGGCGGTGGCTACACCTTC
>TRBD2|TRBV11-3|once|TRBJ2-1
CASSLGVGGANEQFF
TGTGCCAGCAGCTTGGGTGTCGGGGGGGCAAATGAGCAGTTCTTC
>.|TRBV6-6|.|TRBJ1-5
CASSSTRMASNQPQHF
TGTGCCAGCAGTTCCACCCGAATGGCTAGCAATCAGCCCCAGCATTTT
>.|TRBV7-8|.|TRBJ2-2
CASSSTVGTGELFF
TGTGCCAGCAGCTCTACAGTGGGCACCGGGGAGCTGTTTTTT
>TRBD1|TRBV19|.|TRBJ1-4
CASTSPRTGLGTNEKLFF
TGTGCCAGTACCTCACCACGGACAGGCTTGGGGACTAATGAAAAACTGTTTTTT
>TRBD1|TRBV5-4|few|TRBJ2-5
CASSLGRQGWETQYF
TGTGCCAGCAGCCTGGGGAGACAGGGTTGGGAGACCCAGTACTTC
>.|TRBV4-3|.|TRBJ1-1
CASSQQQGIPEAFF
TGCGCCAGCAGCCAACAACAGGGTATACCTGAAGCTTTCTTT
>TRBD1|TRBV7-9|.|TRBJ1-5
CASSKDRGSNQPQHF
TGTGCCAGCAGCAAGGACAGGGGGAGCAATCAGCCCCAGCATTTT
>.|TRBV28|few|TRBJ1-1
CASSLSSPPTEAFF
TGTGCCAGCAGTTTATCGAGTCCCCCCACTGAAGCTTTCTTT
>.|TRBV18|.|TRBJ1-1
CASSPAGNTEAFF
TGTGCCAGCTCACCAGCGGGGAACACTGAAGCTTTCTTT
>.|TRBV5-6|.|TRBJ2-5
CASSLLQVTQYF
TGTGCCAGCAGCTTGTTACAGGTCACCCAGTACTTC
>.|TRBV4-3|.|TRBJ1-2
CASSQDLGRVNGYTF
TGCGCCAGCAGCCAAGATCTAGGCAGGGTAAATGGCTACACCTTC